What follows are 27 T cell receptor beta chains derived from one specimen sequenced in a study of regulatory T cells in long-lasting Graves disease. Stated time point: persistent/refractory GD, antithyroid drugs over 5 years with positive TRAb. Scientists built the TCR library using RNA that was extracted from PBMCs. According to the study, TCR beta libraries were built with iRepertoire HTBI primers and CDR3-region Arm-PCR. TCRdb re-called the multiplex PCR reads through MiXCR, storing one row per CDR3 protein. The data show a few hundred thousand distinct CDR3 sequences, with less than 25% seen just once and roughly 28% held by the top ten. Sequenced here: peripheral blood mononuclear cells (PBMCs), sampled when the disease was refractory, from a patient treated with antithyroid drugs. Receptors were obtained from a female donor with Graves disease.

The chain combines TRBV11-3 with TRBJ2-1, with D maybe TRBD2 (5 bases). Germline V CDR1 and CDR2: SGHNT, YENEEA. Trimming left V 3 bases short and J 2 bases short, with 11 bases between. The CDR3 has 15 residues. This CDR3 reads CASSFEGAAYNEQFF. CDR3 nucleotide sequence: TGTGCCAGCAGCTTTGAGGGAGCGGCCTACAATGAGCAGTTCTTC.

This clonotype was found many times. This chain joins TRBV2 and TRBJ1-2; D gene ambiguous. CDR3 size: 14 residues. V lost 6 bases and J lost 2, with 13 bases in between. Germline assignment: CDR1 SNHLY and CDR2 FYNNEI. The CDR3 protein is CASSGRRKNYGYTF. CDR3 bases: TGTGCCAGCAGCGGACGACGGAAGAACTATGGCTACACCTTC.

This clonotype was observed a few times. The rearrangement uses TRBV6-2 or TRBV6-3 and TRBJ1-5; D might be TRBD1 (5 bases). Germline V lookup: CDR1 MNHEY, CDR2 SVGEGT. Trimming removed 8 bases from V and 6 bases from J, with 20 bases in between. The CDR3 has 15 amino acids. CDR3 loop: CASLPGTAGSQPQHF. The CDR3, as DNA: TGTGCCAGCCTCCCAGGGACGGCGGGCAGTCAGCCCCAGCATTTT.

This clonotype has only a few counts. The J gene is TRBJ2-5, the V gene TRBV7-9; no clear D. Germline-derived CDR1 and CDR2 are SEHNR and FQNEAQ (reference sequence). Between the trimmed V and J ends, which lost 3 bases and 0 bases, there was a span of 5 bases. The CDR3 contains 13 residues. This CDR3 is CASSFVNQETQYF. CDR3 bases: TGTGCCAGCAGCTTTGTTAACCAAGAGACCCAGTACTTC.

The genes are TRBV28 and TRBJ2-3; TRBD1 might be the D (5 bases). V was cut by 2 bases and J by 2 bases, with 11 bases left in between. The CDR3 runs to 15 residues. Per the germline V gene, CDR1 is MDHEN and CDR2 is SYDVKM. The CDR3, as DNA: TGTGCCAGCAGTTTAGGGGCAGACTTCACAGATACGCAGTATTTT. Its translation: CASSLGADFTDTQYF.

This clonotype occurred a few times. The J gene is TRBJ1-1, the V gene TRBV3-1; possible D gene TRBD1, 5 bases. Germline values: CDR1 LGHDT, CDR2 YNNKEL (reference sequence). This CDR3 is 14 amino acids long. The V end was cut by 1 base, the J end by 3 bases, with 9 bases between. The CDR3 loop is CASSQVGGDTEAFF. The DNA for the CDR3 is TGTGCCAGCAGCCAAGTCGGGGGAGACACTGAAGCTTTCTTT.

This clonotype was picked up many times. This rearrangement joins TRBV28 to TRBJ1-2; 7 nucleotides align to TRBD1. This CDR3 has 14 amino acids. CDR1 and CDR2 (germline): MDHEN, SYDVKM. V gave up 5 bases and J gave up 4 bases; unmatched junction bases: 7. CDR3 sequence reads: CASSRTGTAYGYTF. The CDR3 nucleotides are TGTGCCAGCAGTCGAACCGGGACAGCCTATGGCTACACCTTC.

This clonotype was picked up a small number of times. The chain combines TRBV7-6 with TRBJ1-5; D perhaps matches TRBD1 (5 bases). CDR3 length equals 18 residues. CDR1 is SGHVS, CDR2 FNYEAQ, per germline. Trimming removed 2 bases from V and 0 bases from J, with 17 bases in between. The CDR3 nucleotides read TGTGCCAGCAGCTTACTAGGGGTCTTCCCGTATAGCAATCAGCCCCAGCATTTT. Residues: CASSLLGVFPYSNQPQHF. Full variable domain (missing parts from reference TRBV7-6 and TRBJ1-5): GAGVSQSPRYKVTKRGQDVALRCDPISGHVSLYWYRQALGQGPEFLTYFNYEAQQDKSGLPNDRFSAERPEGSISTLTIQRTEQRDSAMYRCASSLLGVFPYSNQPQHFGDGTRLSIL.

The chain recombines TRBV19 with TRBJ2-6, with TRBD2 matching over 13 bases. With 4 bases clipped from V and 0 bases from J, the junction kept 9 bases outside the gene matches. The germline V gene has CDR1 LNHDA and CDR2 SQIVND (reference sequence). The CDR3 is 20 residues long. CDR3 nucleotide sequence: TGTGCCAGTAGTAAGCGACTAGCGGGAGGTGGGAGCTCTGGGGCCAACGTCCTGACTTTC. It encodes CASSKRLAGGGSSGANVLTF.

A remark on this clonotype: The junction and the germline gene differ at one end; a read error may be behind it. This chain uses TRBV29-1 with TRBJ2-7; TRBD1 agrees at 7 bases. The CDR3 has 15 amino acids. The germline CDR1 and CDR2 sequences are SQVTM and ANQGSEA. The CDR3 DNA follows: TGCAACGTTGAATCCCGGGACAGAAATCTCTACGAGCAGTACTTC. This encodes CNVESRDRNLYEQYF.

This clonotype was seen many times. V gene TRBV6-1 combines with J gene TRBJ2-5; either TRBD1 or TRBD2 may fit D (6 bases each). The ends were cut back, 6 bases at V and 5 bases at J, with 13 bases in the middle. The CDR3 totals 13 residues. Germline V gene sequence: CDR1 MNHNS, CDR2 SASEGT. CDR3 loop: CASRKEGVETQYF. The DNA of the CDR3 is TGTGCCAGCAGAAAGGAGGGGGTGGAGACCCAGTACTTC.

This clonotype appeared once. This may come from a read error, since a much larger clone is one base off. Here the CDR3 DNA reads TGTGCCAGCAGGCCGGGACTATCGCGCGAGCAGTACTTC. Encoded protein: CASRPGLSREQYF. The V call is TRBV28, the J call TRBJ2-7; 7 positions agree with TRBD2. The CDR3 extends over 13 amino acids. V dropped 6 bases and J dropped 6; count of bases not matched to a gene: 8. CDR1 and CDR2 (germline): MDHEN, SYDVKM. The full variable domain, its missing parts supplied by reference TRBV28 and TRBJ2-7, is DVKVTQSSRYLVKRTGEKVFLECVQDMDHENMFWYRQDPGLGLRLIYFSYDVKMKEKGDIPEGYSVSREKKERFSLILESASTNQTSMYLCASRPGLSREQYFGPGTRLTVT.

This clonotype was observed many times. V gene TRBV28 combines with J gene TRBJ2-7; D may correspond to TRBD1 or TRBD2 (5 bases each). Per the germline V gene, CDR1 is MDHEN and CDR2 is SYDVKM. The CDR3 totals 14 residues. Trimming stripped 5 bases from V and 2 bases from J, with 13 bases between. The CDR3 sequence: CASSPDGTAYEQYF. For the CDR3, the DNA is TGTGCCAGCAGTCCAGACGGGACCGCCTACGAGCAGTACTTC.

The chain carries TRBV9 and TRBJ2-2; 9 bases agree with TRBD2. V gave up 2 bases and J gave up 2 bases; unmatched junction bases: 4. Germline loops: CDR1 SGDLS, CDR2 YYNGEE. This CDR3 is 16 amino acids long. CDR3 sequence (DNA): TGTGCCAGCAGCGTTAGTCTAGCGGGAAACACCGGGGAGCTGTTTTTT. It yields the protein CASSVSLAGNTGELFF.

A few counts support this clonotype. The V gene is TRBV29-1, the J gene TRBJ2-7; 11 positions match TRBD1. Unmatched junction bases numbered 9, after V lost 6 bases and J lost 5 bases. The CDR3 has 14 amino acids. The germline gives CDR1 SQVTM, CDR2 ANQGSEA. CDR3 sequence: CSVLLDRGRNEQYF. In nucleotides, the CDR3 is TGCAGCGTGCTATTGGACAGGGGGCGCAACGAGCAGTACTTC.

The chain recombines TRBV29-1 with TRBJ2-1; TRBD2 is a possible D gene (5 bases). This CDR3 spans 10 amino acids. CDR1 is SQVTM, CDR2 ANQGSEA, per germline. The V gene lost 7 bases and the J gene lost 6 bases, with 7 bases spanning the gap. This CDR3 is CSAAVNEQFF. CDR3 DNA: TGCAGCGCAGCGGTCAATGAGCAGTTCTTC.

The table lists this clonotype with a few counts. The CDR3 protein is CSVGTSGGGETQYF. DNA for the CDR3: TGCAGCGTTGGGACTAGCGGAGGGGGGGAGACCCAGTACTTC. This rearrangement joins TRBV29-1 to TRBJ2-5; 10 bases align to TRBD2. V lost 4 bases and J lost 5; bases outside the gene matches: 7. Germline V gene sequence: CDR1 SQVTM, CDR2 ANQGSEA. CDR3 length: 14 residues. Full variable domain (rest looked up from reference TRBV29-1 and TRBJ2-5): SAVISQKPSRDICQRGTSLTIQCQVDSQVTMMFWYRQQPGQSLTLIATANQGSEATYESGFVIDKFPISRPNLTFSTLTVSNMSPEDSSIYLCSVGTSGGGETQYFGPGTRLLVL.

The chain carries TRBV2 and TRBJ2-3; 11 nucleotides agree with TRBD2. From germline, CDR1 is SNHLY and CDR2 FYNNEI. CDR3 length: 16 amino acids. V dropped 6 bases and J dropped 1; count of bases not matched to a gene: 6. The CDR3 DNA reads TGTGCCAGCAGCCTAGGACTAGCGGGCGGCACAGATACGCAGTATTTT. This translates into CASSLGLAGGTDTQYF.

This clonotype came up a few times. This sequence joins TRBV19 and TRBJ1-2, with D possibly TRBD1 on 6 matching bases. Germline CDR1 and CDR2: LNHDA and SQIVND (reference sequence). Trimming removed 5 bases from V and 4 bases from J, with 17 bases in between. The CDR3 has 15 amino acids. CDR3 sequence (DNA): TGTGCCAGTAGTTCCCCCGACAGGCAGGGCTATGGCTACACCTTC. Its translation is CASSSPDRQGYGYTF.

This clonotype has at least ten counts. This rearrangement joins TRBV27 to TRBJ1-6; D is perhaps TRBD1 (5 bases). This CDR3 has 16 amino acids. Germline lookup yields CDR1 MNHEY and CDR2 SMNVEV (reference sequence). V was clipped by 2 bases and J by 1 base, with 9 bases between them. Written as DNA, the CDR3 is TGTGCCAGCAGTTTAGTTCCAGGGTCCTATAATTCACCCCTCCACTTT. Protein sequence: CASSLVPGSYNSPLHF.

The J gene is TRBJ2-1, the V gene TRBV29-1; 10 bases fit TRBD2. J was trimmed by 5 bases and V by 3 bases; bases with no gene match: 4. The germline gives CDR1 SQVTM, CDR2 ANQGSEA. The CDR3 totals 14 residues. The CDR3 nucleotides are TGCAGCGTTGAGGATCTAGCGGGGGACAATGAGCAGTTCTTC. This gives the protein CSVEDLAGDNEQFF.

About this clonotype itself: Germline and junction disagree at one end, which may indicate a read error. The chain recombines TRBV2 with TRBJ1-6; D is perhaps TRBD1 (6 bases). CDR3 length: 15 amino acids. CDR1 is SNHLY, CDR2 FYNNEI, per germline. CDR3 in amino acids: CASSGQGRGNSPLHF. The CDR3 nucleotides read TGTGCCAGCAGTGGGCAGGGGAGAGGGAATTCGCCCCTCCACTTT.

The chain has TRBV29-1 and TRBJ2-3; no reliable D call. Between the trimmed V and J ends, which lost 6 bases and 1 base, there was a span of 8 bases. The CDR3 has 12 amino acids. Germline lookup yields CDR1 SQVTM and CDR2 ANQGSEA. The CDR3 bases are TGCAGCGTCGGCCCGGGCACAGATACGCAGTATTTT. Amino acid sequence: CSVGPGTDTQYF.

A few counts support this clonotype. The V call is TRBV5-1, the J call TRBJ1-2, with D possibly being TRBD1 (5 bases). This CDR3 has 15 residues. The V end lost 4 bases, the J end lost 4 bases, and 17 bases lay between the germline ends. Germline CDR1 SGHRS, CDR2 YFSETQ. CDR3 sequence (DNA): TGCGCCAGCAGCCCTCGACGGGCGGGACCCTATGGCTACACCTTC. Its protein product is CASSPRRAGPYGYTF.

Remarks on this clonotype: Because the CDR3 is missing its conserved closing phenylalanine or tryptophan, this is likely a read error. The V call is TRBV6-2 or TRBV6-3, the J call TRBJ2-5, with TRBD1 matching over 8 bases. The CDR3 covers 17 residues. Per the germline V gene, CDR1 is MNHEY and CDR2 is SVGEGT. Unmatched junction bases numbered 12, after V lost 2 bases and J lost 4 bases. The CDR3 DNA follows: TGTGCCAGCAGTTACAGTCGGTGGCAGGGGGCCGGAGAGACCCAGTACTCC. As protein: CASSYSRWQGAGETQYS.

The table lists this clonotype with a few counts. The chain links TRBV19 to TRBJ1-6, with D unresolved. The CDR3 is made up of 17 amino acids. Germline CDR1 LNHDA, CDR2 SQIVND (reference sequence). Trimming cost V 4 bases and J 7 bases, with 20 bases left between them. The CDR3: CASSTTKGFWVNSPLHF. CDR3 coding DNA: TGTGCCAGTAGTACCACTAAGGGATTTTGGGTGAATTCACCCCTCCACTTT.

The table lists this clonotype with many counts. The chain employs TRBV28 and TRBJ2-7; TRBD2 matches 12 bases. The CDR3 runs to 13 residues. Germline CDR1 is MDHEN and CDR2 is SYDVKM. Trimming at V came to 8 bases and at J to 3 bases, leaving 2 bases not matched to a gene. CDR3 DNA sequence: TGTGCCAGCCGACTAGCGGGAGTCTACGAGCAGTACTTC. Its protein is CASRLAGVYEQYF.